This T cell receptor beta chain is from a study of blood T cell repertoires in COVID-19. Study context: Collection of acute and convalescent COVID-19 samples took place in the United States, Italy and Spain. PBMCs, B-cell-depleted T cells, or T cells provided the cDNA or gDNA that made up the material.

Original analysis: Cell counts per sample came from amplifying reference gene primers. Libraries were prepared by immunoSEQ multiplex PCR; TCRdb keeps only in-frame clonotypes and omits some of them. The V and J calls and clone size are taken from that table; D and trimming were inferred from the DNA. The table shows 130,000 to 150,000 clones, with approximately 90% occurring only once. V was clipped by 2 bases and J by 3 bases, with 4 bases between them. The germline gives CDR1 SQVTM, CDR2 ANQGSEA. The CDR3 spans 12 residues. The sequenced material came from peripheral blood. This TCR was sampled from a woman in her fifties or sixties with active or convalescent COVID-19. This rearrangement joins TRBV29-1 to TRBJ2-2; unclear D gene. The CDR3 DNA sequence: TGCAGCGTTGAAAGCCACACCGGGGAGCTGTTTTTT. Its translation is CSVESHTGELFF.